The clone carrying this TCR beta chain was detected only a few times. The antigen remains unidentified. The record originates from a study of cytomegalovirus exposure and HLA in healthy donors. Study as a whole: Early on, a data release was issued that held some 85 million unique TCRs from HLA-typed donors.

Trimming pared 1 base from V and 8 bases from J, leaving 13 bases between. The germline gives CDR1 SGHDT, CDR2 YYEEEE. This CDR3 has 14 residues. The primer mix had 60 Vbeta and 13 Jbeta primers. Sequencing used immunoSEQ multiplex PCR; TCRdb keeps in-frame clones, though not all of them. The sample includes more than 90,000 clones, around 75% of them seen just once. Study conclusions and caveats: With later analysis, a missense DCLRE1C variant became linked to TCR beta V- and J-gene trimming.

The gene calls are TRBV5-6 and TRBJ1-5, with TRBD1 as a possible D gene (6 bases). The sequence came from a woman between 25 and 40 years old in good health and CMV-seronegative. Sequenced sample: PBMCs. In DNA, the CDR3 is TGTGCCAGCAGCTTGTTCAGGAGACAGGAGCCCCAGCATTTT. It is translated as CASSLFRRQEPQHF. The full variable domain, its missing parts supplied by reference TRBV5-6 and TRBJ1-5, is DAGVTQSPTHLIKTRGQQVTLRCSPKSGHDTVSWYQQALGQGPQFIFQYYEEEERQRGNFPDRFSGHQFPNYSSELNVNALLLGDSALYLCASSLFRRQEPQHFGDGTRLSIL.